Here is one T cell receptor (beta chain) with its context. This clone's antigen is unknown. No much larger clone is present one base from it, and per-base qualities are unavailable. V gives up 0 bases and J gives up 3 bases, and the segment between their germline ends measures 8 bases. For CDR1 and CDR2, the germline V gene lists MNHNS and SASEGT. The CDR3, cysteine through phenylalanine, is 14 amino acids long. Just CDR3 DNA is preserved here, 42 bases in frame from base 1. A two-step, bias-controlled multiplex PCR was used to amplify TCRbeta CDR3 regions from genomic DNA. Primers specific for every TRBV and TRBJ gene segment were included in the multiplex PCR. The immunoSEQ Assay was used to generate TCRbeta repertoire data. From the authors' description of their analysis: A relative-frequency ratio and a modified nearest-neighbor algorithm were applied to filter and cluster reads so that closely related sequences were merged. IMGT annotation was the basis for assigning V, D and J genes to CDR3 sequences. Template counts were corrected for PCR amplification bias by normalization and were quantified against synthetic TCR CDR3 analog sequences. Only unique productive sequences, defined as in-frame CDR3 sequences without stop codons, were included in the analyses. Clonality, defined as 1 minus Pielou's evenness, and iChao1 richness were computed with the immunoSEQ Analyzer software. Depending on the Shapiro-Wilk normality results, either Student's t-test or a non-parametric test was run in JMP for statistical testing. Entries here come from immuneACCESS through TCRdb and include only in-frame sequences with V and J called. Some clones fail to appear in such tables; in the studies checked, an unresolved V gene covers under half of the shortfall, and the cause of the remainder is unknown. V and J calls and clone size follow that table, whereas D and trimming were derived from the DNA. A total of a few thousand clones appear in this sample, around 97% of them only once. The leading ten clones occupy 0.45% to 0.55% of the sample.

The data belong to a study of naive CD8 T cells in extremely preterm neonates (dated by TCRdb to the late 2010s). General notes on the study: The study compared the TCRbeta CDR3 repertoires of sorted naive CD8+ T cells among four age groups: extremely preterm neonates, term neonates, young children and adults. General conclusions and limits of the study: As limitations, the authors pointed to a small sample size and variable productive template counts among preterm samples. Compared with all other age groups, preterm neonates showed significantly lower iChao1 richness (p < 0.05) along with an even clone distribution, indicating a less rich repertoire. To track T cell development within individuals, the authors urged prospective longitudinal studies of preterm and term neonates. Preterm CDR3s were shorter, with fewer N additions and less junctional trimming, and were closer to germline than those of older groups. A larger fraction of CDR3 nucleotide sequences was shared among preterm neonates (around 2.5%) than among term neonates (around 0.4%), young children (around 0.03%) and adults (about 0.01%).

Term cord blood was obtained from 4 or 5 elective full-term cesarean deliveries at roughly 37-42 weeks of gestation, without labor or rupture of membranes. The study left out pregnancies involving fetal demise, active maternal HSV infection or known maternal HIV infection. A FACSAria III cell sorter was used to sort live, Annexin V-negative naive CD8+ T cells (CD3+CD8+CD45RA+CCR7+). Between roughly 17,000 and 110,000 naive CD8+ T cells were sorted per sample. Preassembled standardized sampling kits were used to collect mixed venous-arterial cord blood. Cord blood was held at room temperature, and processing was completed within 4 hours of collection. Ficoll-Paque density gradient centrifugation was used to isolate mononuclear cells from diluted blood. Before sorting, mononuclear cells were cryopreserved in 10% DMSO plus 90% FBS and kept long term at -150 degrees C. After thawing, the cells were stained with Annexin V and with antibodies against CD3, CD8, CCR7 and CD45RA. The DNeasy Blood and Tissue Kit was used to extract genomic DNA from sorted cell pellets that had been snap-frozen.

The sequence derives from a newborn in good health. This receptor chain uses TRBV6-1 and TRBJ2-5; the D gene cannot be resolved reliably. The specimen sequenced was naive CD8+ T cells from cord blood. CDR3 sequence: CASSEARLEETQYF. DNA sequence: TGTGCCAGCAGTGAAGCCCGGCTAGAAGAGACCCAGTACTTC.